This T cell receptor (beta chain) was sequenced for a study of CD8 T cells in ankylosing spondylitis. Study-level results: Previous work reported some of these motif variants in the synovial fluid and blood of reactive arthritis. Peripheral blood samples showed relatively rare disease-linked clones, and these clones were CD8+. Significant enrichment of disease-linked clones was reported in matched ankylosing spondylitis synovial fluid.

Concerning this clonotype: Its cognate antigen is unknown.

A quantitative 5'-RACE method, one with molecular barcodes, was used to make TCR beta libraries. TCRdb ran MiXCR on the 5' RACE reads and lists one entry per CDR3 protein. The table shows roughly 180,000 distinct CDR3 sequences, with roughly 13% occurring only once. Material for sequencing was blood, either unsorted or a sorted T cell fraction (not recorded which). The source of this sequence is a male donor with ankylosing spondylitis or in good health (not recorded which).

CDR3 in DNA: TGTGCCAGCATCATGGGAACTTCCACAGATACGCAGTATTTT. Translated, it gives CASIMGTSTDTQYF. The chain joins TRBV7-9 to TRBJ2-3; D unresolved. The V and J ends lost 7 bases and 2 bases respectively, with 13 bases between them. The CDR3 is 14 residues long. The V gene's germline CDR1 is SEHNR and CDR2 FQNEAQ (reference sequence).